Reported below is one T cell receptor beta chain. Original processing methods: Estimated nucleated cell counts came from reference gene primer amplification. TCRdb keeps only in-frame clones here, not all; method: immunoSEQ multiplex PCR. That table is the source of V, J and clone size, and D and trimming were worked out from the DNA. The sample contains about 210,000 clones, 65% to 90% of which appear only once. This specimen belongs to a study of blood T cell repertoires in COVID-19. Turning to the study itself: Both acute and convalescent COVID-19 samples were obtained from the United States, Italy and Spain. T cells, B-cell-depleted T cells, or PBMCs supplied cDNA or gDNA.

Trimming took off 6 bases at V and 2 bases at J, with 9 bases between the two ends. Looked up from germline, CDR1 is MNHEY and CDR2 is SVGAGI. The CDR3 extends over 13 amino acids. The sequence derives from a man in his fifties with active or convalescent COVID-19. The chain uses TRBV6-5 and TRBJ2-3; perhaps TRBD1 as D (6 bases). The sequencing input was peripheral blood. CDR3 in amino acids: CASRRDITDTQYF. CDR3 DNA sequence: TGTGCCAGCAGGAGGGACATCACAGATACGCAGTATTTT.